This record concerns one T cell receptor (beta chain) sequence. The antigen it recognizes is unknown. Base qualities are not at hand, and no much larger clone is one base apart. The CDR3, from cysteine to phenylalanine, totals 17 residues. Only the CDR3 part of the read is kept: 51 bases, read in frame from the first base. V and J are trimmed by 1 base and 2 bases, and the gene matches miss 9 bases of the junction. The germline V gene supplies CDR1 LGHNA and CDR2 YSLEER. To sequence the TCRbeta CDR3 region, genomic DNA was isolated from the sorted cells. TCRbeta CDR3 regions were sequenced using the immunoSEQ Assay. TCRdb retrieved this table from immuneACCESS and kept in-frame rearrangements only. Not all clones are present; in checked studies, unresolved V genes account for under half, and no reason is known for the remainder. This sample holds 85,000 to 130,000 clones; 75% to 95% were observed only once. Together, the top ten hold about 0.5% of the sample.

The data derive from a study of OX40 agonist ivuxolimab in advanced cancers. About the full investigation: Ivuxolimab was a fully human IgG2 agonistic monoclonal antibody targeting the costimulatory receptor OX40 (CD134). Intravenous ivuxolimab was administered to patients every 2 weeks at six dose levels: 0.01, 0.1, 0.3, 1.5, 3 and 10 mg/kg. The paper reports the monotherapy dose-escalation portion (N = 52 patients) of the phase I ivuxolimab trial. The point of sequencing TCRbeta in the periphery was to test whether ivuxolimab changed TCR sequence diversity and drove clonal T-cell expansion. Prior anti-PD-1, anti-PD-L1 or anti-CTLA-4 therapy was permitted, and checkpoint inhibitors had been received by approximately 39% of dose-escalation patients. Partial responses occurred in three dose-escalation patients: two with cutaneous melanoma and one with hepatocellular carcinoma. The dose-escalation cohort was around 83% male with a mean age of roughly 60 years, ranging from about 20 to 85. Among the roughly 50 dose-escalation patients, about 20 had hepatocellular carcinoma, some 15 melanoma, 9 renal cell carcinoma and 9 head and neck cancer.

Findings and caveats that apply to the study as a whole: In the 0.1-3.0 mg/kg groups, partial responders were among the patients with the lowest normalized peripheral clonal expansion, particularly in CD8+ T cells. Low levels of normalized T-cell clonal expansion were also seen in some nonresponding patients. Antigen specificity was not determined for the clonally expanded peripheral T cells. After ivuxolimab, expanded clones were on average more numerous among CD8+ T cells than among CD4+ T cells. Clonal expansion of both CD4+ and CD8+ blood T cells was observed from baseline to week 6 at doses 0.1 to 3.0 mg/kg.

The trial excluded patients who had a history of autoimmune disease or were on systemic immunosuppression. In every dose cohort, peripheral blood was drawn for TCR sequencing at baseline, cycle 4 day 1, and cycle 7 day 1. The samples were taken from a phase I, first-in-human, multicenter, open-label dose-escalation trial of ivuxolimab. The trial enrolled adults with locally advanced or metastatic head and neck squamous cell, hepatocellular, melanoma or renal cell carcinoma. CD4+ and CD8+ T cells were sorted separately from peripheral blood before TCR sequencing. The sequence is built from TRBV4-3 and TRBJ1-2; 8 of the junction bases match TRBD1. Sequencing used CD4+ or CD8+ T cells sorted from blood, obtained in a trial of the OX40 agonist ivuxolimab. The TCR comes from an adult with an advanced solid tumor such as melanoma, head and neck, liver or kidney cancer. In nucleotide form, the sequence is TGCGCCAGCAGCCAAGTGGGCAGGGGGCAAGGGAACTATGGCTACACCTTC. This encodes CASSQVGRGQGNYGYTF.